Presented here are 13 T cell receptor beta chains from one specimen sequenced in a study of blood T cell repertoires in COVID-19. Measured with immunoSEQ multiplex PCR; TCRdb has only the in-frame clones, and not every one. This table has about 200,000 clones, 80% to 90% appearing once. Sequencing used PBMCs or T cells enriched from blood (not recorded which). Receptor source: a woman aged 18-29 years who had recovered from COVID-19.

V gene TRBV7-9 combines with J gene TRBJ2-7, with 7 bases matching TRBD1. This CDR3 comprises 14 residues. With V trimmed by 7 bases and J by 1 base, 7 bases remained unmatched. Germline CDR1 reads SEHNR; CDR2 reads FQNEAQ (reference sequence). This chain's CDR3 is CASTRDRSSYEQYF. The CDR3 DNA reads TGTGCCAGCACCAGGGACAGATCTTCCTACGAGCAGTACTTC.

CDR3 bases: TGTGCCAGCAGTTTATCGCCCAGGGGCTCTGGGGCCAACGTCCTGACTTTC. Translating it yields CASSLSPRGSGANVLTF. This chain uses TRBV28 with TRBJ2-6; the D gene is possibly TRBD1 (6 bases). V was shortened by 1 base and J by 0 bases, with 10 bases between the two germline ends. The CDR3 extends over 17 amino acids. Germline CDR1 and CDR2: MDHEN and SYDVKM.

The rearrangement joins TRBV5-1 to TRBJ2-7, with TRBD1 matching over 8 bases. V shed 0 bases, J shed 4 bases, and the junction held 3 bases outside the gene matches. CDR1 SGHRS and CDR2 YFSETQ come from the germline V gene. CDR3 length: 14 residues. CDR3 sequence: CASSLGDRFYEQYF. CDR3 nucleotide sequence: TGCGCCAGCAGCTTGGGGGACAGGTTTTACGAGCAGTACTTC.

The rearrangement joins TRBV28 to TRBJ1-2; no definite D call. Germline CDR1 and CDR2: MDHEN and SYDVKM. The CDR3 is 12 residues long. V lost 6 bases to trimming and J lost 4 bases, with 9 bases between them. The CDR3 region is CASRPVLYGYTF. The CDR3 coding sequence is TGTGCCAGCAGGCCGGTCCTCTATGGCTACACCTTC.

CDR3 in DNA: TGCGCCAGCAGCCAAGATCGGTTACCGAACACTGAAGCTTTCTTT. Translation: CASSQDRLPNTEAFF. The V and J genes are TRBV4-1 and TRBJ1-1; D gene unclear. This CDR3 contains 15 residues. Germline loops: CDR1 MGHRA, CDR2 YSYEKL. V was trimmed by 0 bases and J by 1 base, leaving 9 bases between them.

This clone has only one observation. The V and J genes are TRBV28 and TRBJ1-3; D is perhaps TRBD1 (5 bases). Germline V gives CDR1 MDHEN, CDR2 SYDVKM. Trimming removed 3 bases from V and 2 bases from J, with 14 bases in between. This CDR3 comprises 16 residues. CDR3 DNA: TGTGCCAGCAGTTTGCGGGGGAGTGGTGCTGGAAACACCATATATTTT. This sequence encodes CASSLRGSGAGNTIYF.

This clone was seen just once. The chain couples TRBV19 to TRBJ1-2, with D maybe TRBD1 (5 bases). CDR1 LNHDA and CDR2 SQIVND come from the germline V gene (reference sequence). V lost 3 bases, J lost 7 bases, and 15 bases lay in between. The CDR3 covers 14 residues. DNA of the CDR3: TGTGCCAGTAGTATGCCCGGACACCAGTCTGGCTACACCTTC. It translates to CASSMPGHQSGYTF.

This clone appeared a single time. The J gene is TRBJ1-2, the V gene TRBV2; TRBD1 is a possible D gene (5 bases). Germline-derived CDR1 and CDR2 are SNHLY and FYNNEI. Deletions cut 4 bases from V and 2 bases from J, with 8 bases between. The CDR3 spans 13 residues. The CDR3 sequence: CASSGTKNYGYTF. The DNA for the CDR3 is TGTGCCAGCAGTGGGACAAAAAACTATGGCTACACCTTC.

The chain recombines TRBV5-1 with TRBJ2-3; 7 bases are a match to TRBD1. The CDR3 is made up of 16 amino acids. V shed 4 bases, J shed 5 bases, and the junction held 13 bases outside the gene matches. The germline V gene encodes CDR1 SGHRS and CDR2 YFSETQ. The CDR3 DNA sequence: TGCGCCAGCAGCCCGGGAAGGGGGCCAGTTGGAGATACGCAGTATTTT. Protein product: CASSPGRGPVGDTQYF.

This chain connects TRBV11-2 to TRBJ2-1; the match to TRBD2 covers 9 bases. In germline, CDR1 is SGHAT, CDR2 FQNNGV. The CDR3 totals 18 residues. V gave up 1 base and J gave up 6 bases; unmatched junction bases: 13. The CDR3 is CASSLVSARRGGGNEQFF. The CDR3 coding sequence is TGTGCCAGCAGCTTAGTGTCAGCTAGGCGGGGGGGCGGCAATGAGCAGTTCTTC.

The rearrangement uses TRBV28 and TRBJ1-2, with D perhaps TRBD1 (6 bases). CDR1 MDHEN and CDR2 SYDVKM come from the germline V gene. The V and J ends lost 5 bases and 2 bases respectively, with 12 bases between them. The CDR3 runs to 14 residues. CDR3 residues: CASSPGTSNYGYTF. For the CDR3, the DNA is TGTGCCAGCAGTCCAGGGACAAGCAACTATGGCTACACCTTC.

The CDR3 coding sequence is TGTGCCACCAGTGCCCTGGACAACAATGAGCAGTTCTTC. It is translated as CATSALDNNEQFF. The rearrangement links TRBV24-1 to TRBJ2-1, with D perhaps matching TRBD1 (5 bases). From germline, CDR1 is KGHDR and CDR2 SFDVKD. Trimming took 5 bases from V and 5 from J, leaving 9 bases between them. The CDR3 length is 13 residues.

This chain joins TRBV6-5 and TRBJ2-1; D possibly corresponds to TRBD2 (5 bases). CDR3 length: 13 residues. The V end was cut by 4 bases, the J end by 10 bases, with 14 bases between. The germline V gene has CDR1 MNHEY and CDR2 SVGAGI. The DNA of the CDR3 is TGTGCCAGCAGTTCCCCCACTAGGGAGGAGCAGTTCTTC. This codes for CASSSPTREEQFF.